This T cell receptor beta chain was obtained from a study of regulatory dendritic cells for organ transplantation. Germline CDR1 SGHAT, CDR2 FQNNGV. Deletions cut 1 base from V and 5 bases from J, with 14 bases between. The CDR3 runs to 15 residues. The table came from immunoSEQ multiplex PCR; TCRdb's copy has only in-frame clones and leaves some out. The sample has 25,000 to 30,000 clones; 82% are singletons. V and J are TRBV11-2 and TRBJ1-1; maybe TRBD1 (5 bases). The receptor was isolated from a human donor in good health. The sequenced material came from naive CD8+ T cells from blood. The subset: CD45RA+ naive T cells. The CDR3 DNA is TGTGCCAGCAGCTTAGTTTCGGGGGGGTGGACTGAAGCTTTCTTT. Translation gives CASSLVSGGWTEAFF.